Shown below are 9 T cell receptor beta chains from a single sample sequenced in a study of blood T cell repertoires in COVID-19. Profiling relied on immunoSEQ multiplex PCR, and the TCRdb table lists in-frame clones only, not all of them. The data show under 100,000 clones, 75% to 90% seen once. Sequencing was done on a sample of peripheral blood. The receptors stem from a male donor with acute or convalescent COVID-19.

The table lists this clone with a few counts. This sequence joins TRBV6-5 and TRBJ2-7, with D perhaps TRBD2 (6 bases). CDR3 length: 13 residues. Germline V gene lookup returns CDR1 MNHEY and CDR2 SVGAGI. Trimming shortened V by 4 bases and J by 3 bases, and 10 bases separated the two germline ends. The CDR3 DNA reads as TGTGCCAGCAGTTCCGGGACTTACTACGAGCAGTACTTC. It encodes CASSSGTYYEQYF.

The chain has TRBV9 and TRBJ1-1; no clear D. The CDR3 spans 14 residues. Germline CDR1 reads SGDLS; CDR2 reads YYNGEE. V was shortened by 3 bases and J by 1 base, with 10 bases between the two germline ends. CDR3 residues: CASSASGGNTEAFF. As DNA, the CDR3 is TGTGCCAGCAGCGCCTCAGGAGGGAACACTGAAGCTTTCTTT. Drawing the rest from reference TRBV9 and TRBJ1-1, the complete variable domain is DSGVTQTPKHLITATGQRVTLRCSPRSGDLSVYWYQQSLDQGLQFLIQYYNGEERAKGNILERFSAQQFPDLHSELNLSSLELGDSALYFCASSASGGNTEAFFGQGTRLTVV.

The V gene is TRBV28, the J gene TRBJ2-2; TRBD2 aligns across 8 bases. This CDR3 has 15 residues. CDR1 and CDR2 from the germline V gene are MDHEN and SYDVKM. Trimming removed 5 bases from V and 4 bases from J; junction bases left unmatched: 6. The CDR3 here is CASSPGGASTGELFF. CDR3 nucleotides: TGTGCCAGCAGTCCCGGGGGGGCGAGCACCGGGGAGCTGTTTTTT.

This chain connects TRBV20-1 to TRBJ2-7; 9 bases map to TRBD2. J lost 2 bases, V lost 3 bases, and 5 bases had no gene match. CDR3 length equals 14 residues. In germline, CDR1 is DFQATT, CDR2 SNEGSKA (reference sequence). CDR3 bases: TGCAGTGCTAGTCCTAGCGGGGCTACCTACGAGCAGTACTTC. As protein: CSASPSGATYEQYF.

The rearrangement uses TRBV7-3 and TRBJ1-6; TRBD1 agrees at 7 bases. The junction had 7 bases not matched to a gene; V was cut back by 0 bases and J by 8 bases. Germline V CDR1 and CDR2: SGHTA, FQGTGA. This CDR3 is 16 amino acids long. The CDR3, as DNA: TGTGCCAGCAGCTTAACCGCGACAGGGACTGATTCACCCCTCCACTTT. Translating gives CASSLTATGTDSPLHF.

This clone was seen a single time. CDR3 in amino acids: CASSVEGLASYTDTQYF. For the CDR3, the DNA is TGTGCCAGCAGCGTAGAGGGACTAGCGTCTTACACAGATACGCAGTATTTT. This chain uses TRBV9 with TRBJ2-3; TRBD2 aligns across 10 bases. The CDR3 is made up of 17 amino acids. V shed 0 bases and J 2 bases; nucleotides not matched to a gene: 6. In germline, CDR1 is SGDLS, CDR2 YYNGEE.

V and J are TRBV4-1 and TRBJ2-7; D is perhaps TRBD1 (5 bases). The CDR3 is made up of 15 amino acids. Germline CDR1 MGHRA, CDR2 YSYEKL. Trimming pared 1 base from V and 6 bases from J, leaving 16 bases between. In DNA form, the CDR3 reads TGCGCCAGCAGCCAAGGATTAGGCAGGGCCGTCGAGCAGTACTTC. Translating gives CASSQGLGRAVEQYF.

The rearrangement uses TRBV6-1 and TRBJ1-6; perhaps TRBD1 as D (6 bases). The CDR3 has 16 residues. The ends were cut back, 3 bases at V and 7 bases at J, with 16 bases in the middle. Per germline, CDR1 MNHNS and CDR2 SASEGT. CDR3 in DNA: TGTGCCAGCAGTGAGCGGGTTTTTCAGGGGAATTCACCCCTCCACTTT. Encoded protein: CASSERVFQGNSPLHF.

Only a few counts were recorded for this clone. The chain carries TRBV3-1 (or the pseudogene TRBV3-2) and TRBJ1-2; no clear D gene. The CDR3 totals 12 residues. With 3 bases removed from V and 5 bases from J, the gap between germline ends came to 7 bases. CDR1 is LGHDT and CDR2 is YNNKEL in the germline V gene (reference sequence). CDR3 coding DNA: TGTGCCAGCAGCCAGTCAGATTATGGCTACACCTTC. This gives the protein CASSQSDYGYTF.